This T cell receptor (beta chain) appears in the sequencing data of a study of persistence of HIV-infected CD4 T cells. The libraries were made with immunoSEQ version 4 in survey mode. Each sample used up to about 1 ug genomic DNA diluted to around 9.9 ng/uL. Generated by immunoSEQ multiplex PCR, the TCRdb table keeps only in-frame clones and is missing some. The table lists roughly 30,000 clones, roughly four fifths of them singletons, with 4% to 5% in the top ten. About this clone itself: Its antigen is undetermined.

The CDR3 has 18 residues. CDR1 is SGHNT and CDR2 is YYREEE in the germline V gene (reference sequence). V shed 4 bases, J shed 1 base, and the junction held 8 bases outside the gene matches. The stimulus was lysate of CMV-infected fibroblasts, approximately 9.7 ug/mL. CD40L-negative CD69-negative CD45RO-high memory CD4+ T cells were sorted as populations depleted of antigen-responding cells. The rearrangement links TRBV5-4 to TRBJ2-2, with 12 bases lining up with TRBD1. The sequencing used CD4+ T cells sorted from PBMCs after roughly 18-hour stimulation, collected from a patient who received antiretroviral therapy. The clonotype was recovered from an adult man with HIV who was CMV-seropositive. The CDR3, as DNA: TGTGCCAGCAGCCCGCCCGGGACAGGGGGCCGGAACACCGGGGAGCTGTTTTTT. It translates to CASSPPGTGGRNTGELFF.